The T cell receptor beta chain described here comes from a study of shared clonotypes between healthy human individuals. In the study overall: Sampling drew on donors who were a couple of women and a few men aged 18 to 49.

This table comes from immunoSEQ multiplex PCR, and its TCRdb copy is limited to in-frame clones, with some not included. The sample records 2.3 million or so clones, 90% to 95% being singletons. The TCR originated in a young man in good health. Some clones in this sample may be carry-over from other donors' samples. Sequencing was carried out using naive CD4+ T cells from PBMCs. Subset defined: CD45RA+ positively selected.

The CDR3 DNA reads TGTGCCAGCAGCTCTGGACAGGCACTTTCAAGAGAGACCCAGTACTTC. This gives the protein CASSSGQALSRETQYF. This rearrangement joins TRBV9 to TRBJ2-5; 7 bases agree with TRBD1. From germline, CDR1 is SGDLS and CDR2 YYNGEE. The CDR3 has 16 residues. V was pared by 4 bases and J by 4 bases, with 13 bases of the junction left unmatched.